This TCR beta chain is from a study of T cell responses to AZD1222 COVID-19 vaccine. This clone showed up just a few times. The antigen is undetermined. Study results and caveats: Females outnumbered males among donors, who were mostly white British; clonal diversity was possibly underestimated.

Method: immunoSEQ multiplex PCR; TCRdb's copy keeps in-frame clones and lacks some. The sample has 100,000 to 130,000 clones, around 83% seen once; the top ten hold 3.3%. The CDR3 totals 15 residues. CDR1 is SGHNT and CDR2 is YYREEE in the germline V gene (reference sequence). V lost 1 base and J lost 7, with 12 bases in between. This rearrangement joins TRBV5-4 to TRBJ1-6; no firm D call. This clonotype was sampled from an adult in good health. The material sequenced was peripheral blood, taken on day 0 of AZD1222 vaccination. CDR3 residues: CASSLSAGRNSPLHF. The CDR3 bases are TGTGCCAGCAGCTTGTCCGCCGGGAGAAATTCACCCCTCCACTTT.